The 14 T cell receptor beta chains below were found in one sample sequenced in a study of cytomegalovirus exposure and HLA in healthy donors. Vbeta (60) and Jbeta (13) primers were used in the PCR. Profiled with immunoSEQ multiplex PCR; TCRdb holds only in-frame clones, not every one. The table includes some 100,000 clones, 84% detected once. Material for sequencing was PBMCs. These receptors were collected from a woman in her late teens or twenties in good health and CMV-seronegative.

The CDR3 here is CASSYLGGGNYGYTF. The CDR3 DNA sequence: TGTGCCAGCAGTTACCTAGGGGGGGGTAACTATGGCTACACCTTC. The rearrangement joins TRBV6-6 to TRBJ1-2; D is possibly TRBD1 (6 bases). V lost 2 bases, J lost 1 base, and 11 bases lay in between. Germline assignment: CDR1 MNHNY and CDR2 SVGAGI (reference sequence). The CDR3 is 15 amino acids.

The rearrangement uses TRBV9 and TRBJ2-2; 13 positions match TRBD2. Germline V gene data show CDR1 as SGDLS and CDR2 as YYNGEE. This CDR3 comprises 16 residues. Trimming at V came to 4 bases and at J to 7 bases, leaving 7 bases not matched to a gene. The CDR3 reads CASSTRTSGGVGELFF. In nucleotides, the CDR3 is TGTGCCAGCAGCACCAGGACTAGCGGGGGTGTCGGGGAGCTGTTTTTT.

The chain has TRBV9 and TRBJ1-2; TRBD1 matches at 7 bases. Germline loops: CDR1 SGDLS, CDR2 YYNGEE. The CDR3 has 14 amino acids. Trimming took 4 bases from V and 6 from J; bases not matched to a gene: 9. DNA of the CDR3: TGTGCCAGCAGCCGGGGCAGGGGGTTCGATGGCTACACCTTC. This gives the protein CASSRGRGFDGYTF.

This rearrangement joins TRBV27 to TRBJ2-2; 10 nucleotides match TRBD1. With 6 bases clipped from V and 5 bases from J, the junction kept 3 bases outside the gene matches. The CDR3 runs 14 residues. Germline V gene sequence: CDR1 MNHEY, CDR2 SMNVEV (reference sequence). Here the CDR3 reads CASRRTGGTGELFF. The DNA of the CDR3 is TGTGCCAGCAGGAGGACAGGGGGTACCGGGGAGCTGTTTTTT.

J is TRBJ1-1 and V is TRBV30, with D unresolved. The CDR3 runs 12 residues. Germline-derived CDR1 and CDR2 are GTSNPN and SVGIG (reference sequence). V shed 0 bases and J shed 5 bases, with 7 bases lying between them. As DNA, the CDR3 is TGTGCCTGGAGTGTAGCCGGGACTGAAGCTTTCTTT. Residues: CAWSVAGTEAFF.

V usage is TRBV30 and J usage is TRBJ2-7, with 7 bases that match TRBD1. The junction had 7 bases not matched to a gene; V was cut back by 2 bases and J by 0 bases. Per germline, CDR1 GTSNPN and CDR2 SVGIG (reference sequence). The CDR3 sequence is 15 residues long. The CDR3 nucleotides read TGTGCCTGGAGTCACCGGGACAGAAGCTCCTACGAGCAGTACTTC. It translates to CAWSHRDRSSYEQYF.

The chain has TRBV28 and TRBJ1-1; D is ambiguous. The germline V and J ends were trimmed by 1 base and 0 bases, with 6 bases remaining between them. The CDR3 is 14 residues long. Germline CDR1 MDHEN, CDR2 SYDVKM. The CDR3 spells CASSLSRMNTEAFF. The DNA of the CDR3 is TGTGCCAGCAGTTTATCCAGGATGAACACTGAAGCTTTCTTT.

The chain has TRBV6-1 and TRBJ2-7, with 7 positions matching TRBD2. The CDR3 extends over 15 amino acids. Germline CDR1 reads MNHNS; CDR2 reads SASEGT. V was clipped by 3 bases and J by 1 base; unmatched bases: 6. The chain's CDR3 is CASSEWGEGSYEQYF. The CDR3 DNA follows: TGTGCCAGCAGTGAGTGGGGGGAGGGGTCCTACGAGCAGTACTTC.

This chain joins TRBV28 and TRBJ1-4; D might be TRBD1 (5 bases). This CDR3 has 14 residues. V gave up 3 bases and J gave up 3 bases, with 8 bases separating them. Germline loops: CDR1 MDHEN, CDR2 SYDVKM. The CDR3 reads CASSFAGANEKLFF. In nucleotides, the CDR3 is TGTGCCAGCAGTTTCGCGGGGGCTAATGAAAAACTGTTTTTT.

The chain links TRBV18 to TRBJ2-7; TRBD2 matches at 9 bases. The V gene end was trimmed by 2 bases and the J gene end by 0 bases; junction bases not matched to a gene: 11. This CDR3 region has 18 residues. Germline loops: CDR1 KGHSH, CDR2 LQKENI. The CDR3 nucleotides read TGTGCCAGCTCACCAAAGGGACTAGCTGTCGCGACCTCCTACGAGCAGTACTTC. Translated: CASSPKGLAVATSYEQYF.

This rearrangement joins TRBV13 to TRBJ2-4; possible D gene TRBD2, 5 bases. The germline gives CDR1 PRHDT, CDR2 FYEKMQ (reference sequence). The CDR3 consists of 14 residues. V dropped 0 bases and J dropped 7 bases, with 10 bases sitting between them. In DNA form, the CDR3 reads TGTGCCAGCAGCTTAGGGCCCTCGGGGAACATTCAGTACTTC. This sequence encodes CASSLGPSGNIQYF.

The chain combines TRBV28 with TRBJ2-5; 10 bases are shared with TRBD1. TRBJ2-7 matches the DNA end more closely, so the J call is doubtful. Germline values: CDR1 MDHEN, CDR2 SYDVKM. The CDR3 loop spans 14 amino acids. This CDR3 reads CASTGGQGAYEQYF. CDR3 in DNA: TGTGCCAGCACCGGCGGACAGGGGGCCTACGAGCAGTACTTC.

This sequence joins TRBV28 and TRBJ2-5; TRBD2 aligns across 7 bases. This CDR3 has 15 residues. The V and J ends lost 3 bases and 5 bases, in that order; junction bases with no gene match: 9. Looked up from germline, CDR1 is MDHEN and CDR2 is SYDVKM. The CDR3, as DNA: TGTGCCAGCAGTTTCCGGCGGGGGAACACGGAGACCCAGTACTTC. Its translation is CASSFRRGNTETQYF.

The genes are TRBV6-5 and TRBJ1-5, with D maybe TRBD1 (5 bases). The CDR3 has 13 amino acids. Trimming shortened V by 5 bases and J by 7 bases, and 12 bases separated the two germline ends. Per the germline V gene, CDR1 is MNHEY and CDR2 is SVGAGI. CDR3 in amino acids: CASSTDRQQPQHF. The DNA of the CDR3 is TGTGCCAGCAGTACAGACAGACAACAGCCCCAGCATTTT.